This is a list of T cell receptor beta chains from one sample in a study of T cells in Graves' hyperthyroidism and ophthalmopathy. TCRdb analysed the multiplex PCR reads with MiXCR anew, one entry per CDR3 protein. The table records fewer than 750,000 distinct CDR3 sequences, over 12% of them present only once. Source material: blood. These TCRs come from a woman aged 40 to 50 with Graves' ophthalmopathy. CDR3s include the opening cysteine and the closing phenylalanine or tryptophan. Fields, in order: D gene, J gene, V gene, clone size, CDR3 protein, CDR3 DNA. D genes are given only for firm matches. For some rows the clone size is stated as once, few or many, or as a class when expanded; others skip it.

D gene: NA; J gene: TRBJ2-5; V gene: TRBV6-2/TRBV6-3; clone size: many; CDR3 protein: CASSIDRWETQYF; CDR3 DNA: TGTGCCAGCAGTATCGACAGGTGGGAGACCCAGTACTTC
D gene: NA; J gene: TRBJ1-5; V gene: TRBV19; clone size: few; CDR3 protein: CASSGGHRNQPQHF; CDR3 DNA: TGTGCCAGTAGTGGGGGGCATCGGAATCAGCCCCAGCATTTT
D gene: NA; J gene: TRBJ2-7; V gene: TRBV5-1; clone size: NA; CDR3 protein: CASSSKFQPTEQYF; CDR3 DNA: TGCGCCAGCAGCTCGAAGTTTCAACCTACCGAGCAGTACTTC
D gene: TRBD2; J gene: TRBJ2-2; V gene: TRBV19; clone size: NA; CDR3 protein: CSSSGSTTGELFF; CDR3 DNA: TGTTCTTCCAGCGGGAGCACCACCGGGGAGCTGTTTTTT
D gene: NA; J gene: TRBJ1-1; V gene: TRBV18; clone size: many; CDR3 protein: CASSLRSGPKFTNTEAFF; CDR3 DNA: TGTGCCAGCTCACTTAGATCAGGGCCAAAGTTTACAAACACTGAAGCTTTCTTT
D gene: NA; J gene: TRBJ2-2; V gene: TRBV20-1; clone size: many; CDR3 protein: CSAPWDPMVKNTGELFF; CDR3 DNA: TGCAGTGCCCCTTGGGACCCAATGGTTAAGAACACCGGGGAGCTGTTTTTT
D gene: NA; J gene: TRBJ1-2; V gene: TRBV7-8; clone size: many; CDR3 protein: CASSSEKPYGYTF; CDR3 DNA: TGTGCCAGCAGCTCAGAGAAACCCTATGGCTACACCTTC
D gene: NA; J gene: TRBJ2-2; V gene: TRBV2; clone size: NA; CDR3 protein: CASSAGTWAGGELFF; CDR3 DNA: TGTGCCAGCAGCGCCGGGACTTGGGCGGGCGGGGAGCTGTTTTTT
D gene: NA; J gene: TRBJ2-5; V gene: TRBV30; clone size: many; CDR3 protein: CAWSVFGPSFQETQYF; CDR3 DNA: TGTGCCTGGAGTGTATTCGGGCCCTCGTTTCAAGAGACCCAGTACTTC
D gene: NA; J gene: TRBJ1-6; V gene: TRBV27; clone size: many; CDR3 protein: CASSLSQGWSYNSPLHF; CDR3 DNA: TGTGCCAGCAGTTTATCACAGGGATGGTCCTATAATTCACCCCTCCACTTT
D gene: TRBD1; J gene: TRBJ2-7; V gene: TRBV24-1; clone size: many; CDR3 protein: CATSDPGQGDYEQYF; CDR3 DNA: TGTGCCACCAGTGACCCGGGACAGGGAGACTACGAGCAGTACTTC
D gene: NA; J gene: TRBJ2-7; V gene: TRBV5-6; clone size: many; CDR3 protein: CASSPRVAYEQYF; CDR3 DNA: TGTGCCAGCAGCCCGAGGGTAGCGTACGAGCAGTACTTC
D gene: TRBD1; J gene: TRBJ1-5; V gene: TRBV29-1; clone size: NA; CDR3 protein: CSVGGQDNQPQHF; CDR3 DNA: TGCAGCGTTGGGGGACAGGACAATCAGCCCCAGCATTTT
D gene: NA; J gene: TRBJ2-7; V gene: TRBV20-1; clone size: many; CDR3 protein: CSADGAAAGYEQYF; CDR3 DNA: TGCAGTGCTGACGGGGCTGCGGCGGGGTACGAGCAGTACTTC
D gene: NA; J gene: TRBJ1-1; V gene: TRBV6-4; clone size: NA; CDR3 protein: CASSPTDTTEAFF; CDR3 DNA: TGTGCCAGCAGTCCCACCGACACCACTGAAGCTTTCTTT
D gene: TRBD1; J gene: TRBJ2-7; V gene: TRBV6-5; clone size: many; CDR3 protein: CASSRATGVFEQYF; CDR3 DNA: TGTGCCAGCAGCCGAGCGACAGGGGTGTTCGAGCAGTACTTC
D gene: NA; J gene: TRBJ1-2; V gene: TRBV20-1; clone size: many; CDR3 protein: CSALAGHGMYGYTF; CDR3 DNA: TGCAGTGCCCTCGCGGGACATGGAATGTATGGCTACACCTTC
D gene: TRBD1; J gene: TRBJ1-6; V gene: TRBV14; clone size: many; CDR3 protein: CASSQVLPGGSPLHF; CDR3 DNA: TGTGCCAGCAGCCAAGTCTTGCCAGGGGGCTCACCCCTCCACTTT
D gene: NA; J gene: TRBJ2-5; V gene: TRBV24-1; clone size: few; CDR3 protein: CATSDYSPRAAGYQETQYF; CDR3 DNA: TGTGCCACCAGTGATTATTCACCACGTGCGGCAGGGTATCAAGAGACCCAGTACTTC
D gene: NA; J gene: TRBJ2-2; V gene: TRBV7-2; clone size: few; CDR3 protein: CASSLVTGATGELFF; CDR3 DNA: TGTGCCAGCAGCTTAGTAACTGGAGCGACCGGGGAGCTGTTTTTT